This TCR beta chain appears in the sequencing data of a study of control samples from healthy donors and cancer patients. CDR3 length: 15 amino acids. CDR1 SGHAT and CDR2 FQNNGV come from the germline V gene. Trimming removed 4 bases at V and 3 bases at J, with 13 bases between. Produced via immunoSEQ multiplex PCR; TCRdb's table is partial and in-frame only. The repertoire consists of about 180,000 clones, with about 92% occurring once and the leading ten covering 1.4%. The V and J genes are TRBV11-2 and TRBJ1-5; D remains unclear. The sequence derives from a man aged 25-45 years in good health. The sample comprised blood. In nucleotides, the CDR3 is TGTGCCAGCAGCTCCTTTGGAAGCCCCAATCAGCCCCAGCATTTT. It is translated as CASSSFGSPNQPQHF.